The rows below give T cell receptor beta chains drawn from one sample of a study of graft-versus-host responses after intestinal transplantation. This table comes from immunoSEQ multiplex PCR, and its TCRdb copy is limited to in-frame clones, with some not included. The data contain tens of thousands of clones, 85% to 95% of them singletons. The antigens of these receptors remain unknown. The sequenced sample was unstimulated CD8+ T cells sorted from spleen or lymph node cells, obtained before transplant. The source is a human donor who was the organ donor for an intestinal transplant. Both conserved end residues are part of each CDR3. A D gene is named only where the DNA matches it firmly. Size is omitted from some rows. Given values are once, few, many or a class for expanded clones.

cdr3_length j_call v_call d_call clone_size cdr3_nt cdr3_aa
14 TRBJ1-1 TRBV19 . . TGTGCCAGTAGTATAGGCGTCATGAACACTGAAGCTTTCTTT CASSIGVMNTEAFF
13 TRBJ2-1 TRBV7-9 . . TGTGCCAGCAGCCCCGTTGCCGACAATGAGCAGTTCTTC CASSPVADNEQFF
15 TRBJ2-2 TRBV7-3 TRBD1 . TGTGCCAGCAGCTTGACAGGGGCCTTGACCGGGGAGCTGTTTTTT CASSLTGALTGELFF
17 TRBJ1-2 TRBV4-1 . . TGCGCCAGCAGCCAGTTCGGCGTTAACAGGGAGATCTATGGCTACACCTTC CASSQFGVNREIYGYTF
12 TRBJ2-7 TRBV2 . once TGTGCCAGCAGTGAAAGAGACTACGAGCAGTACTTC CASSERDYEQYF
13 TRBJ2-7 TRBV18 . . TGTGCCAGCTCACCTAAGCCGGGCTACGAGCAGTACTTC CASSPKPGYEQYF
16 TRBJ1-1 TRBV5-1 . . TGCGCCAGCAGCTTGGCCCTGTCAGGGGAGAACACTGAAGCTTTCTTT CASSLALSGENTEAFF
14 TRBJ2-7 TRBV9 TRBD2 . TGTGCCAGCAGCGTTGGGGGGGTCTCCTACGAGCAGTACTTC CASSVGGVSYEQYF
14 TRBJ2-7 TRBV30 TRBD1 . TGTGCCTGGGCGGTAGGACAGGGATCATACGAGCAGTACTTC CAWAVGQGSYEQYF
16 TRBJ1-5 TRBV27 . . TGTGCCAGCAGCCCCTGGGCAGGGGAGGAGGGACAGCCCCAGCATTTT CASSPWAGEEGQPQHF
14 TRBJ1-6 TRBV9 . . TGTGCCAGCAGCGTTACGGACGGAAGATCACCCCTCCACTTT CASSVTDGRSPLHF
13 TRBJ2-3 TRBV2 TRBD1 . TGTGCCACCCCGGGACAGGGCACAGATACGCAGTATTTT CATPGQGTDTQYF
16 TRBJ1-2 TRBV5-6 TRBD1 . TGTGCCAGCAGCTGGACCAATACAGGGGATAATTATGGCTACACCTTC CASSWTNTGDNYGYTF
17 TRBJ2-1 TRBV4-1 TRBD1 . TGCGCCAGCAGCCAAGCTCCCGGGACAGGGGGCATCAATGAGCAGTTCTTC CASSQAPGTGGINEQFF
14 TRBJ1-1 TRBV2 TRBD1 . TGTGCCAGCAGAGAAACAGGGGCAGGGACTGAAGCTTTCTTT CASRETGAGTEAFF
15 TRBJ2-7 TRBV4-3 . . TGCGCCAGCAGCCAAGATGTGGGGCCGGCCTACGAGCAGTACTTC CASSQDVGPAYEQYF
14 TRBJ2-7 TRBV11-2 . . TGTGCCAGCAGCTACCAACAGGGAACCTACGAGCAGTACTTC CASSYQQGTYEQYF
21 TRBJ2-2 TRBV4-2 TRBD2 once TGTGCCAGCAGCCAATCCCCGGCTAGCGGGGGGGCAGAAGTTTCCACCGGGGAGCTGTTTTTT CASSQSPASGGAEVSTGELFF
14 TRBJ2-7 TRBV6-6 . . TGTGCCAGCAGTTACTTAGGGACTCGATACGAGCAGTACTTC CASSYLGTRYEQYF
15 TRBJ2-1 TRBV7-6 TRBD2 . TGTGCCAGCAGCTTCAGCGGGGGGGCCTCGGATGAGCAGTTCTTC CASSFSGGASDEQFF
13 TRBJ2-3 TRBV19 . . TGTGCCAGTAGTATCCCAAGCACAGATACGCAGTATTTT CASSIPSTDTQYF
15 TRBJ2-2 TRBV5-1 . . TGCGCCAGCAGCTTGGTCGCAGGGATAACCGGGGAGCTGTTTTTT CASSLVAGITGELFF
16 TRBJ1-1 TRBV2 . . TGTGCCAGCAGTGATGACCGGGGTTACGGGGACACTGAAGCTTTCTTT CASSDDRGYGDTEAFF
15 TRBJ1-1 TRBV7-9 . . TGTGCCAGCAGCTCGGTCATCAGCATAGGGACTGAAGCTTTCTTT CASSSVISIGTEAFF
15 TRBJ1-4 TRBV5-6 . . TGTGCCAGCAGCGCCCGGACTCGGGCAAATGAAAAACTGTTTTTT CASSARTRANEKLFF
16 TRBJ2-1 TRBV6-5 . . TGTGCCAGCAGTTACTCAGACGGCAGCTCCTACAATGAGCAGTTCTTC CASSYSDGSSYNEQFF
16 TRBJ2-1 TRBV4-3 . . TGCGCCAGCAGCCAAGATTTGGGGATTACCGCCAATGAGCAGTTCTTC CASSQDLGITANEQFF
13 TRBJ2-7 TRBV19 . . TGTGCCAGTAGTATAACAGAAGGGGAAAGGCAGTACTTC CASSITEGERQYF
15 TRBJ2-7 TRBV27 . . TGTGCCAGCAGTTTTAGCGCAGAAATAATCTACGAGCAGTACTTC CASSFSAEIIYEQYF
15 TRBJ1-1 TRBV2 . . TGTGCCAGCAGTGAGGGGGGGCTGGGCGACACTGAAGCTTTCTTT CASSEGGLGDTEAFF